These T cell receptor beta chains were read from a single sample in a study of OX40 agonist ivuxolimab in advanced cancers. Clones were sequenced by immunoSEQ multiplex PCR, and TCRdb holds only the in-frame ones, with some missing. There are 20,000 or so clones in the sample; more than 70% occur only once, and under 30% lies in the top ten. The starting material was CD4+ or CD8+ T cells sorted from blood, obtained in a trial of the OX40 agonist ivuxolimab. Receptor source: an adult with an advanced solid tumor such as melanoma, head and neck, liver or kidney cancer. CDR3s include the opening cysteine and the closing phenylalanine or tryptophan. Each record gives: J gene, V gene, clone size, D gene, CDR3 DNA, CDR3 protein. A D gene is named only where the DNA matches it firmly. Some rows mark clone size as missing; the rest say once, few, many or name a class of expanded clone.

TRBJ2-7 TRBV6-5 - TRBD1 TGTGCCAGCAGTTTCGGGACAGGGGTCGAGCAGTACTTC CASSFGTGVEQYF
TRBJ2-2 TRBV7-9 - TRBD2 TGTGCCAGCAGCCCGGGACTAGCGGGGCTACCCAACACCGGGGAGCTGTTTTTT CASSPGLAGLPNTGELFF
TRBJ2-7 TRBV4-3 - - TGCGCCAGCAGCCCTAGCCCCGGGGCTTTACACGAGCAGTACTTC CASSPSPGALHEQYF
TRBJ1-1 TRBV7-9 - - TGTGCCAGCAGCTTTGGGGACACTGAAGCTTTCTTT CASSFGDTEAFF
TRBJ2-3 TRBV6-6 - TRBD2 TGTGCCAGCAGTTTTTTTAGCGGGAGCACAGATACGCAGTATTTT CASSFFSGSTDTQYF
TRBJ2-2 TRBV11-2 - TRBD2 TGTGCCAGCAGCGGGACCGGGACTAGAGGGTTCACCGGGGAGCTGTTTTTT CASSGTGTRGFTGELFF
TRBJ1-3 TRBV6-6 - TRBD1 TGTGCCAGCAGGTCCGAGACAGGGCGGGGAAACACCATATATTTT CASRSETGRGNTIYF
TRBJ2-7 TRBV11-3 - - TGTGCCAGCAGCCTTATGAGTGCCTCCTACGAGCAGTACTTC CASSLMSASYEQYF
TRBJ2-7 TRBV9 - - TGTGCCAGCAGCGCCTTCTCCGGTAACGAGCAGTACTTC CASSAFSGNEQYF
TRBJ1-2 TRBV6-6 - - TGTGCCAGCAGTTTCGGCGGGGATCGACAGCTCGGCGGCTACACCTTC CASSFGGDRQLGGYTF
TRBJ1-5 TRBV19 - TRBD1 TGTGCCTCGGGACAGTATTATAGCAATCAGCCCCAGCATTTT CASGQYYSNQPQHF
TRBJ2-3 TRBV11-2 - TRBD1 TGTGCCAGCAGCTTACTAAGTACAGGGGGCCCTTACACAGATACGCAGTATTTT CASSLLSTGGPYTDTQYF
TRBJ2-5 TRBV13 - TRBD2 TGTGCCAGCAGTGAAGGACTAGCGGGGCTCCAAGAGACCCAGTACTTC CASSEGLAGLQETQYF
TRBJ2-1 TRBV9 few TRBD2 TGTGCCAGCAGCCCAACTAGCGGGTGGTACAATGAGCAGTTCTTC CASSPTSGWYNEQFF
TRBJ1-1 TRBV13 - - TGTGCCAGCAGCCCCTCTGGGGAGAAGGACACTGAAGCTTTCTTT CASSPSGEKDTEAFF
TRBJ2-5 TRBV27 - - TGTGCCAGCAGGTCTCCTCCTGGACCTACGAGGAGAGAGACCCAGTACTTC CASRSPPGPTRRETQYF
TRBJ2-1 TRBV5-4 - - TGTGCCAGCAGCTTTAGACGGCCGCATGAGCAGTTCTTC CASSFRRPHEQFF
TRBJ2-1 TRBV30 - - TGTGCCTGGAGTGCGGACGTATACAATGAGCAGTTCTTC CAWSADVYNEQFF
TRBJ1-2 TRBV4-3 - TRBD1 TGCGCCAGCAGCCAAGATGGGGCGACAGGGACGGATGGCTACACCTTC CASSQDGATGTDGYTF
TRBJ2-1 TRBV27 - TRBD2 TGTGCCAGCAGTACAGCGGGAGTTTTTTACAATGAGCAGTTCTTC CASSTAGVFYNEQFF
TRBJ2-5 TRBV5-6 - - TGTGCCAGCAGCCCCGGGGTGGGGGCGCGAGAGACCCAGTACTTC CASSPGVGARETQYF
TRBJ1-1 TRBV5-6 - - TGTGCCAGCAGCTTGTGGATCAGGACAGCCAGCCTAAGGAACACTGAAGCTTTCTTT CASSLWIRTASLRNTEAFF
TRBJ2-7 TRBV7-9 once TRBD2 TGTGCCAGCAGCTCGGCGGGAGAAGGGTACGAGCAGTACTTC CASSSAGEGYEQYF
TRBJ1-1 TRBV9 once - TGTGCCAGCAGCCCTACCGACCTCCCCGAAACTGGGACTGAAGCTTTCTTT CASSPTDLPETGTEAFF
TRBJ2-7 TRBV2 - - TGTGCCAGCAGTGACCCCACGGGCGTGAGCTCCTACGAGCAGTACTTC CASSDPTGVSSYEQYF
TRBJ2-7 TRBV28 - - TGTGCCAGCAGCCTCGGGGTGGCGGAGCGATACGAGCAGTACTTC CASSLGVAERYEQYF
TRBJ1-1 TRBV9 - - TGTGCCAGCAGCGCAAGGGGGAAGAACACTGAAGCTTTCTTT CASSARGKNTEAFF
TRBJ1-1 TRBV5-4 - - TGTGCCAGCAGGCCGGGACACCTGAACACTGAAGCTTTCTTT CASRPGHLNTEAFF
TRBJ2-2 TRBV20-1 - - TGCAGTGCGACGAACACCGGGGAGCTGTTTTTT CSATNTGELFF
TRBJ1-2 TRBV6-5 - TRBD1 TGTGCCAGCAGTTACTCGGACAGGGACTATGGCTACACCTTC CASSYSDRDYGYTF
TRBJ2-7 TRBV6-5 - - TGTGCCAGCAGTACCCAGGGGGGGGGCCAGGGCGAGCAGTACTTC CASSTQGGGQGEQYF
TRBJ2-5 TRBV29-1 - - TGCAGCGCGACGGGACACGGCCAAGAGACCCAGTACTTC CSATGHGQETQYF
TRBJ1-5 TRBV19 - - TGTGCCAGTAGCCAAAAGGGGAATCAGCCCCAGCATTTT CASSQKGNQPQHF
TRBJ2-2 TRBV27 - TRBD2 TGTGCCAGCAGTCCCCGACCGGGACTAGCAGGGGAGCTGTTTTTT CASSPRPGLAGELFF
TRBJ2-1 TRBV29-1 - TRBD1 TGCAGCGCTAGAACAGGGGGCCAGTACAATGAGCAGTTCTTC CSARTGGQYNEQFF
TRBJ2-3 TRBV27 - - TGTGCCAGCAGTTTAGGAAGGGAATTCGCGCAGTATTTT CASSLGREFAQYF
TRBJ2-7 TRBV9 - - TGTGCCAGCAGCGTAGGCGGGTGGAACCCCTACGAGCAGTACTTC CASSVGGWNPYEQYF
TRBJ1-2 TRBV4-3 - - TGCGCCAGCAGCCAAGACAGCAATAATAACTATGGCTACACCTTC CASSQDSNNNYGYTF
TRBJ1-4 TRBV4-3 - TRBD1 TGCGCCAGCAGCCAAGCCGGGACAGGCTTTAGTGAAAAACTGTTTTTT CASSQAGTGFSEKLFF
TRBJ1-1 TRBV27 - - TGTGCCAGTAGCTGGGGCGTTGGGAGGACTGAAGCTTTCTTT CASSWGVGRTEAFF
TRBJ2-5 TRBV2 - - TGTGCCAGCAGTGAGAGATTACAAGAGACCCAGTACTTC CASSERLQETQYF